The TCR beta chain under discussion was sequenced for a study of tumor-infiltrating lymphocytes in primary liver carcinoma. This CDR3 is built from 12 residues. The V and J ends lost 7 bases and 5 bases, in that order; junction bases with no gene match: 7. Per germline, CDR1 SQVTM and CDR2 ANQGSEA. For each extraction, RNA and DNA were obtained together from about 19-30 mg of unsorted bulk tissue. With regard to this clonotype: A read error may explain this, as a much larger clone is one base away.

A constant-region primer primed TCR beta cDNA synthesis from about 550 ng of total RNA. Libraries covering TCR beta were generated through three nested multiplex PCR rounds (using a slightly modified ARM-PCR). Investigators reported that the first two PCR rounds, at around 9 cycles each, used TRBV1-TRBV30 forward primers with a C-beta reverse primer. Each CDR3 protein is one row after TCRdb ran MiXCR on the multiplex PCR reads. Found here are about 64,000 distinct CDR3 sequences, about three quarters of them singletons; the top ten hold roughly 40%. Sequences were obtained from liver tumor tissue from sampling region 4. The subset here: tumor region T4, right-lateral pole. The sequence was obtained from a man in his forties or fifties with primary liver carcinoma and hepatitis B virus infection. The J gene is TRBJ2-5, the V gene TRBV29-1; 7 nucleotides match TRBD2. The CDR3 is CSDERGGETQYF. The CDR3 DNA sequence: TGCAGCGATGAGAGGGGAGGGGAGACCCAGTACTTC.